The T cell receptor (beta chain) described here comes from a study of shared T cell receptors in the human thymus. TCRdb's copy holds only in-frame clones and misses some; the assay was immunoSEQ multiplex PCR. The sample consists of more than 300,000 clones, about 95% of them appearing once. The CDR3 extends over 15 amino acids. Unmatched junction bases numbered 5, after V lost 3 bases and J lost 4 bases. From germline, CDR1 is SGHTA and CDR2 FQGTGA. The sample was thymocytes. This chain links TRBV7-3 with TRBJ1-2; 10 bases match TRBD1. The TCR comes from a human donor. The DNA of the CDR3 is TGTGCCAGCAGCTTTTGGGACAGGGGCAGCTATGGCTACACCTTC. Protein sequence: CASSFWDRGSYGYTF.